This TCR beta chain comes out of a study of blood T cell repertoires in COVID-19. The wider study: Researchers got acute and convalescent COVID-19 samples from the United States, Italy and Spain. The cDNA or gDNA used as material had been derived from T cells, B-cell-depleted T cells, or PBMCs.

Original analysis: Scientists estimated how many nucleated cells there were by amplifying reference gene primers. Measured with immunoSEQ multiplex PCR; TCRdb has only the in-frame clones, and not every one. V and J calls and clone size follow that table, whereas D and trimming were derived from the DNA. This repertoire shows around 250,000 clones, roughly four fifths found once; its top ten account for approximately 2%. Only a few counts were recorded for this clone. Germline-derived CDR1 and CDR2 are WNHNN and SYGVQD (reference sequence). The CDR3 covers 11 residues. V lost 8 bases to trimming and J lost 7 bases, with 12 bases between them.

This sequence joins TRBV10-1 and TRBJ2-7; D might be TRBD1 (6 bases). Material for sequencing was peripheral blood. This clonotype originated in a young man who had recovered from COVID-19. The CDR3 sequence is CASSKGGEQYF. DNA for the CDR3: TGCGCCAGCTCGAAAGGGGGTGAGCAGTACTTC.